This entry concerns a single T cell receptor (beta chain). This specimen belongs to a study of blood T cell repertoires in COVID-19. Study-wide background: Material from acute and convalescent COVID-19 was sourced from the United States, Italy and Spain.

Measured with immunoSEQ multiplex PCR; TCRdb has only the in-frame clones, and not every one. The data hold roughly 55,000 clones, with 78% observed a single time. The CDR3 runs 12 residues. Germline V lookup: CDR1 KGHSH, CDR2 LQKENI. Deletions cut 2 bases from V and 4 bases from J, with 3 bases between. V and J are TRBV18 and TRBJ1-3; D is unclear. Input material: peripheral blood. The TCR originated in a human donor with active or convalescent COVID-19. The donor label of this sample is uncertain. The CDR3 sequence: CASSPSGNTIYF. For the CDR3, the DNA is TGTGCCAGCTCACCAAGCGGAAACACCATATATTTT.